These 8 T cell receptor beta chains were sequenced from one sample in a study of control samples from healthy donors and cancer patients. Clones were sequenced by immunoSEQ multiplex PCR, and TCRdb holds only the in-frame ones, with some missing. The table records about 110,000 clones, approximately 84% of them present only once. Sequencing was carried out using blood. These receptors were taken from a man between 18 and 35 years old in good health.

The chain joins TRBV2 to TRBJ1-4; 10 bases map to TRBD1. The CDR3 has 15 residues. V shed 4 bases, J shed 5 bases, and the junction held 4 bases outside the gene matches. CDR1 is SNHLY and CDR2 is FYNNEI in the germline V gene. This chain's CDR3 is CASSVPGQGNEKLFF. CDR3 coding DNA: TGTGCCAGCAGTGTTCCGGGACAGGGGAATGAAAAACTGTTTTTT.

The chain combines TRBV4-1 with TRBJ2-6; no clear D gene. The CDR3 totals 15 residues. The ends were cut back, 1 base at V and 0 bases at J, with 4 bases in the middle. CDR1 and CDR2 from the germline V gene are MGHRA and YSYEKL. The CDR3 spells CASSQVNSGANVLTF. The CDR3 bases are TGCGCCAGCAGCCAAGTGAACTCTGGGGCCAACGTCCTGACTTTC.

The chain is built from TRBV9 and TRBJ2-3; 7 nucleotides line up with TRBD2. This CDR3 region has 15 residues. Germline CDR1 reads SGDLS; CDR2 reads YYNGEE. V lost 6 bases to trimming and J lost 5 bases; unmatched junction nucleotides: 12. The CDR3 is CASTPLLREGDTQYF. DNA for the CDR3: TGTGCCAGCACCCCTCTTCTTAGGGAGGGAGATACGCAGTATTTT.

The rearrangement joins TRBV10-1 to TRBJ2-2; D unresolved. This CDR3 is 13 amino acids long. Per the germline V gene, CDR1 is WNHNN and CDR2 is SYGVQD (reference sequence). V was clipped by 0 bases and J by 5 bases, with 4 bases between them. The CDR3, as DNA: TGCGCCAGCAGTGAGTCGGTGACCGGGGAGCTGTTTTTT. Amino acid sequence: CASSESVTGELFF.

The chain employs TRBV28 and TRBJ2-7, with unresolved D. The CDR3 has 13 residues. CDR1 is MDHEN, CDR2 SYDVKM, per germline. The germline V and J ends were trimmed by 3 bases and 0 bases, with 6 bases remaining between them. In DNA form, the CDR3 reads TGTGCCAGCAGTTTGAGGAGCTCCTACGAGCAGTACTTC. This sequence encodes CASSLRSSYEQYF.

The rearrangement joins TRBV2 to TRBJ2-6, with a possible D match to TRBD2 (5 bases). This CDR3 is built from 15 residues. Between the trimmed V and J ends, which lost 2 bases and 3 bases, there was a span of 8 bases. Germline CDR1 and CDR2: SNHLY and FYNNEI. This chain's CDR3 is CASSERGVGANVLTF. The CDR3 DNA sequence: TGTGCCAGCAGTGAACGGGGAGTTGGGGCCAACGTCCTGACTTTC.

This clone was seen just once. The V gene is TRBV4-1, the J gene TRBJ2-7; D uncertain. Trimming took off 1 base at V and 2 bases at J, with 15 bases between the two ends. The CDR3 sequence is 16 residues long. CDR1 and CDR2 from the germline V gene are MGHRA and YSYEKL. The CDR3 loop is CASSQVFTENTYEQYF. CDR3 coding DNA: TGCGCCAGCAGCCAAGTTTTCACAGAAAATACCTACGAGCAGTACTTC.

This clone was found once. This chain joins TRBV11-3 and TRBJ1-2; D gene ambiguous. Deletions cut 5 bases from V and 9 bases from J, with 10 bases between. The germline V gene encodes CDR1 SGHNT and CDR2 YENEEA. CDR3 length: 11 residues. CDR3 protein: CASSPERSYTF. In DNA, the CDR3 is TGTGCCAGCAGCCCCGAAAGGAGCTACACCTTC.